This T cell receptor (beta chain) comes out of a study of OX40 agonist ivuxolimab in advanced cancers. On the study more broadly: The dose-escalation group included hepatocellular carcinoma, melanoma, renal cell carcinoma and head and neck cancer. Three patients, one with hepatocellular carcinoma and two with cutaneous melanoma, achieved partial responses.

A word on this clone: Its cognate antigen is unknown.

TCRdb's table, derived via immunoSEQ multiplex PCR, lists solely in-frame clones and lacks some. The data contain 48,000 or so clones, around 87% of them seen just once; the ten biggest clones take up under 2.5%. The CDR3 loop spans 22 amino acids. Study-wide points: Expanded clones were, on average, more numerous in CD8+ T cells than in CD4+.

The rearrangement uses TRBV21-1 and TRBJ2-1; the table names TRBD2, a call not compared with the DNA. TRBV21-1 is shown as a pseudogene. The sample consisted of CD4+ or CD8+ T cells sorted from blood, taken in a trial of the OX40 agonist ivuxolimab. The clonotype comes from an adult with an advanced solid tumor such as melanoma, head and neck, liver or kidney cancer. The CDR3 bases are TGTGCCAGCAGCCTCGAATTCTTGGGACTAGCGGGAGGGACAAGCTCCTACAATGAGCAGTTCTTC. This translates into CASSLEFLGLAGGTSSYNEQFF.